This T cell receptor beta chain is drawn from a study of T-cell reconstitution after alpha-beta-depleted transplantation in children. Notes on the study in general: The origin of high day-60 TCRbeta diversity in some patients lay in surviving recipient T cells and thymic progenitors.

Germline CDR1 and CDR2: SGHRS and YFSETQ. The CDR3 loop spans 15 amino acids. V lost 0 bases to trimming and J lost 1 base, with 10 bases between them. Preparation of the TCRbeta library involved a method that used unique molecular identifiers. One entry per CDR3 protein, called by TCRdb with MiXCR from the PCR reads. The table lists 440,000 or so distinct CDR3 sequences, around 46% of them singletons. Ten or more counts support this clonotype. What it binds is not known. This chain uses TRBV5-1 with TRBJ2-5; no firm D call. The origin of this receptor is a girl aged 2-15 years with aplastic anemia, due to receive a stem cell transplant. The sample in question was PBMCs, obtained before TCRalphabeta/CD19-depleted stem cell transplant. The CDR3 sequence is CASSLDVAGQETQYF. In DNA, the CDR3 is TGCGCCAGCAGCTTGGACGTAGCAGGCCAAGAGACCCAGTACTTC.